This TCR beta chain was documented in a study of neoadjuvant anti-PD-1 for oral cavity cancer. Germline CDR1 reads GTSNPN; CDR2 reads SVGIG (reference sequence). Trimming took 3 bases from V and 2 from J, leaving 11 bases between them. This CDR3 spans 14 amino acids. Data came from immunoSEQ multiplex PCR; TCRdb stores just in-frame clones and leaves some out. The sample has over 15,000 clones; 55% to 75% are singletons. These newly diagnosed stage II-IVA oral cavity squamous cell carcinoma patients had no prior systemic or radiation treatment. Analysis of PBMCs was direct, with no culture step. This specimen was PBMCs, taken before nivolumab (anti-PD-1) treatment. The chain carries TRBV30 and TRBJ1-5; weak D call: TRBD1 (6 bases). This clonotype originated in a person aged 35-79 years with oral cavity squamous cell carcinoma. In nucleotides, the CDR3 is TGTGCCTGGAGCGTGGGGGCCGGCAATCAGCCCCAGCATTTT. Encoded protein: CAWSVGAGNQPQHF.